These 20 T cell receptor beta chains share one sample of origin, sequenced in a study of blood T cells in healthy people across ages. A second about 7 to 11 cycle PCR used barcoded and J-beta primers. TCRdb independently ran MiXCR on the 5' RACE reads; one entry per CDR3 protein. The data contain roughly 500,000 distinct CDR3 sequences, roughly 29% of them seen just once; the ten biggest clones take up approximately 18%. Sequencing input: blood. The receptor source for this set is a woman in her 70s in good health.

The CDR3 loop is CASKIRGRNTGELFF. In DNA, the CDR3 is TGCGCCAGCAAGATACGGGGGCGTAACACCGGGGAGCTGTTTTTT. J is TRBJ2-2 and V is TRBV5-1, with D perhaps given as TRBD1 or TRBD2 (6 bases each). CDR1 and CDR2 (germline): SGHRS, YFSETQ. With 6 bases removed from V and 2 bases from J, the gap between germline ends came to 14 bases. This CDR3 has 15 amino acids.

The V call is TRBV2, the J call TRBJ2-5; 7 nucleotides align to TRBD2. TRBJ2-7 explains the end of the DNA better; the J call may be wrong. Germline CDR1 SNHLY, CDR2 FYNNEI. The CDR3 length is 14 residues. The CDR3 here is CASSVAGEINEQYF. CDR3 DNA sequence: TGTGCCAGCAGCGTGGCGGGGGAGATCAACGAGCAGTACTTC.

Details on this clonotype: The junction departs from the called germline gene at one end, perhaps through a read error. In DNA, the CDR3 is TGTACCACCAGCAGAGGGTCCAACTACGAGCAGTACTTC. It is translated as CTTSRGSNYEQYF. V gene TRBV15 combines with J gene TRBJ2-5; perhaps TRBD2 as D (5 bases). The DNA end lines up better with TRBJ2-7; the J call may be wrong. Germline assignment: CDR1 LNHNV and CDR2 YYDKDF (reference sequence). The CDR3 sequence is 13 residues long.

About this clonotype itself: Lacking the conserved final phenylalanine or tryptophan, this CDR3 likely reflects a read error. J is TRBJ2-3 and V is TRBV6-5; 8 positions match TRBD2. V lost 7 bases to trimming and J lost 4 bases; unmatched junction nucleotides: 7. This CDR3 region has 14 residues. In germline, CDR1 is MNHEY, CDR2 SVGAGI. The CDR3: CASTPGLASDTQYL. DNA of the CDR3: TGTGCCAGCACCCCTGGACTAGCTTCAGATACGCAGTATCTT.

The gene calls are TRBV4-3 and TRBJ1-1; 7 nucleotides agree with TRBD1. CDR3 length: 16 amino acids. With V trimmed by 1 base and J by 0 bases, 5 bases remained unmatched. CDR1 and CDR2 (germline): LGHNA, YSLEER. The CDR3 here is CASSQGGQLLNTEAFF. CDR3 coding DNA: TGCGCCAGCAGCCAAGGGGGACAGCTGCTGAACACTGAAGCTTTCTTT.

The chain is built from TRBV5-1 and TRBJ2-5; 8 bases are shared with TRBD2. With the DNA end fitting TRBJ2-1 better, the J assignment may be wrong. The CDR3 consists of 14 residues. The V gene's germline CDR1 is SGHRS and CDR2 YFSETQ. The CDR3 reads CASTRGGGYNEQFF. As DNA, the CDR3 is TGCGCCAGCACACGGGGGGGCGGTTACAATGAGCAGTTCTTC.

The chain combines TRBV10-3 with TRBJ1-3, with D tentatively TRBD1 (5 bases). The length of the CDR3 is 15 residues. Germline CDR1 ENHRY, CDR2 SYGVKD. V gave up 0 bases and J gave up 0 bases, with 6 bases separating them. CDR3 sequence: CAISESGLSGNTIYF. DNA for the CDR3: TGTGCCATCAGTGAGTCGGGGCTCTCTGGAAACACCATATATTTT.

The chain joins TRBV7-9 to TRBJ1-4; the match to TRBD1 covers 8 bases. CDR3 length equals 15 residues. Germline V gives CDR1 SEHNR, CDR2 FQNEAQ (reference sequence). Trimming at V came to 5 bases and at J to 7 bases, leaving 9 bases not matched to a gene. The CDR3 here is CASSPNRGRPEKLFF. The CDR3 DNA reads TGTGCCAGCAGCCCCAACAGGGGGAGACCTGAAAAACTGTTTTTT.

The rearrangement links TRBV6-6 to TRBJ2-3; TRBD2 might be the D (5 bases). From germline, CDR1 is MNHNY and CDR2 SVGAGI (reference sequence). CDR3 length: 14 residues. Trimming took 6 bases from V and 2 from J, leaving 12 bases between them. CDR3 sequence: CASSSGIPTDTQYF. DNA for the CDR3: TGTGCCAGCAGCTCCGGGATCCCCACAGATACGCAGTATTTT.

This clonotype was counted a few times. A read error may produce the germline difference seen at one junction end. V usage is TRBV6-2 or TRBV6-3 and J usage is TRBJ2-7; TRBD2 is a possible D gene (6 bases). CDR3 length: 16 amino acids. Germline loops: CDR1 MNHEY, CDR2 SVGEGT. CDR3 in amino acids: CASSYSIRDLSPRVDF. In DNA, the CDR3 is TGTGCCAGCAGTTACTCGATTCGGGACTTATCCCCTCGCGTGGACTTC.

The table lists this clonotype with a few counts. The V gene is TRBV9, the J gene TRBJ2-2; 9 bases fit TRBD2. The CDR3 consists of 16 residues. The germline CDR1 and CDR2 sequences are SGDLS and YYNGEE. With V trimmed by 0 bases and J by 2 bases, 2 bases remained unmatched. CDR3: CASSVAAGGNTGELFF. As DNA, the CDR3 is TGTGCCAGCAGCGTAGCAGCGGGGGGAAACACCGGGGAGCTGTTTTTT.

This clonotype was observed many times. This chain uses TRBV20-1 with TRBJ1-1, with no clear D. In germline, CDR1 is DFQATT, CDR2 SNEGSKA (reference sequence). This CDR3 has 11 residues. Deletions cut 7 bases from V and 4 bases from J, with 10 bases between. CDR3 amino acids: CSGASVTEAFF. In DNA, the CDR3 is TGCAGTGGTGCTTCTGTCACTGAAGCTTTCTTT.

The J gene is TRBJ2-7, the V gene TRBV11-2; 9 bases agree with TRBD1. Germline CDR1 is SGHAT and CDR2 is FQNNGV. The V gene end was trimmed by 5 bases and the J gene end by 4 bases; junction bases not matched to a gene: 12. This CDR3 is built from 16 residues. CDR3 bases: TGTGCCAGCAGCCTAAGATCGGGACAGGGCGGATACGAGCAGTACTTC. As protein: CASSLRSGQGGYEQYF.

This chain connects TRBV20-1 to TRBJ1-2, with a weak D call TRBD1 (5 bases). V gave up 5 bases and J gave up 7 bases, with 17 bases separating them. Germline V gene sequence: CDR1 DFQATT, CDR2 SNEGSKA (reference sequence). CDR3 size: 13 residues. CDR3 sequence: CSAPRGREVGYTF. Here the CDR3 DNA reads TGCAGTGCTCCAAGGGGCAGGGAGGTTGGCTACACCTTC.

This clonotype showed up just a few times. V gene TRBV7-2 combines with J gene TRBJ1-2, with D uncertain. V was pared by 1 base and J by 1 base, with 10 bases between. There are 15 residues in the CDR3. CDR1 is SGHTA, CDR2 FQGNSA, per germline. The CDR3 loop reads CASSLEVTLNYGYTF. In DNA form, the CDR3 reads TGTGCCAGCAGCTTAGAGGTGACCCTTAACTATGGCTACACCTTC.

The chain links TRBV4-3 to TRBJ2-3, with 9 bases fitting TRBD1. Trimming took 0 bases from V and 6 from J; bases not matched to a gene: 7. Germline V gene lookup returns CDR1 LGHNA and CDR2 YSLEER. This CDR3 comprises 16 residues. CDR3 coding DNA: TGCGCCAGCAGCCAAGAGGGACAGGGATCCGTGGATACGCAGTATTTT. It codes for CASSQEGQGSVDTQYF.

This clonotype turned up a few times. The rearrangement uses TRBV5-6 and TRBJ2-5; 13 bases map to TRBD2. Per the germline V gene, CDR1 is SGHDT and CDR2 is YYEEEE. V dropped 3 bases and J dropped 11; count of bases not matched to a gene: 10. This CDR3 spans 15 amino acids. CDR3 nucleotides: TGTGCCAGCAGCTCCGCGGGACTAGCGGGACAAAAGCAGTACTTC. Translated, it gives CASSSAGLAGQKQYF.

This clonotype was detected a few times. V gene TRBV20-1 combines with J gene TRBJ1-2; D is unclear. This CDR3 contains 13 residues. Germline V gene sequence: CDR1 DFQATT, CDR2 SNEGSKA (reference sequence). V was cut by 6 bases and J by 4 bases, with 15 bases left in between. The CDR3 loop reads CSAAATAGYGYTF. CDR3 DNA sequence: TGCAGTGCCGCGGCGACGGCGGGCTATGGCTACACCTTC.

This clonotype occurred a few times. The CDR3 DNA follows: TGTGCCAGCTCACCGGGCGTGGCCTACGAGCAGTACTTC. It yields the protein CASSPGVAYEQYF. This chain connects TRBV18 to TRBJ2-7, with D unresolved. Trimming removed 3 bases at V and 2 bases at J, with 8 bases between. The CDR3 length is 13 residues. CDR1 is KGHSH and CDR2 is LQKENI in the germline V gene.

About this clonotype: Germline is not matched at one junction end, which may reflect a read error. The chain has TRBV6-1 and TRBJ1-1, with no clear D. The CDR3 covers 14 residues. Germline assignment: CDR1 MNHNS and CDR2 SASEGT. CDR3 sequence reads: CASSEGGRRAEAFF. CDR3 sequence (DNA): TGTGCCAGCAGCGAAGGCGGGAGGAGGGCTGAAGCTTTCTTT.